Each of the 20 T cell receptor beta chains below was sequenced from the same sample in a study of regulatory T cells in long-lasting Graves disease. CDR3-region Arm-PCR and iRepertoire HTBI primers produced the TCR beta libraries. TCRdb re-called the multiplex PCR reads with MiXCR, one entry per CDR3 protein. The sample includes 450,000 to 500,000 distinct CDR3 sequences, roughly 15% of them seen just once. Time point: newly diagnosed GD, antithyroid drugs for less than 3 months. PBMC-extracted RNA yielded the TCR library. This same sample was also part of a study on T cells in Graves' hyperthyroidism and ophthalmopathy.

The sample was peripheral blood mononuclear cells (PBMCs), taken at new diagnosis, from a patient treated with antithyroid drugs. These TCRs come from a man aged 40-50 years with Graves disease.

This clonotype was seen at least ten times. This chain connects TRBV5-1 to TRBJ2-3, with D perhaps being TRBD1 or TRBD2 (5 bases each). Trimming removed 4 bases from V and 0 bases from J, with 12 bases in between. The CDR3 runs to 15 residues. Germline V gene lookup returns CDR1 SGHRS and CDR2 YFSETQ. In DNA form, the CDR3 reads TGCGCCAGCAGCCAGTGGGACGGGAGCACAGATACGCAGTATTTT. It specifies CASSQWDGSTDTQYF.

In this sample, this clonotype turned up a few times. The gene calls are TRBV20-1 and TRBJ2-5, with D perhaps assigned TRBD1 or TRBD2 (5 bases each). The CDR3 is made up of 14 amino acids. The germline gives CDR1 DFQATT, CDR2 SNEGSKA (reference sequence). V dropped 6 bases and J dropped 0 bases, with 14 bases sitting between them. CDR3 amino acids: CSAAGSAYQETQYF. CDR3 nucleotide sequence: TGCAGTGCCGCAGGGAGTGCGTACCAAGAGACCCAGTACTTC.

This clonotype came up a few times. The CDR3 DNA sequence: TGTGCCAGCAGCTGGGGACAGACGCATGCAACTAATGAAAAACTGTTTTTT. Amino acids: CASSWGQTHATNEKLFF. This chain uses TRBV6-2 or TRBV6-3 with TRBJ1-4; TRBD1 matches 7 bases. The germline V gene encodes CDR1 MNHEY and CDR2 SVGEGT. With V trimmed by 6 bases and J by 0 bases, 10 bases remained unmatched. This CDR3 comprises 17 residues.

J is TRBJ1-1 and V is TRBV29-1; possibly TRBD1 for D (5 bases). The CDR3 runs to 13 residues. Trimming took off 2 bases at V and 1 base at J, with 8 bases between the two ends. CDR1 and CDR2 (germline): SQVTM, ANQGSEA. The CDR3 protein is CSVEQGSNTEAFF. For the CDR3, the DNA is TGCAGCGTTGAACAGGGATCGAACACTGAAGCTTTCTTT.

At least ten counts were recorded for this clonotype. The chain is built from TRBV12-3 or TRBV12-4 and TRBJ1-5; 7 bases agree with TRBD1. This CDR3 region has 13 residues. V dropped 7 bases and J dropped 3; count of bases not matched to a gene: 3. CDR3 sequence reads: CASTTGDNQPQHF. The CDR3 DNA follows: TGTGCCAGCACTACAGGGGACAATCAGCCCCAGCATTTT.

The chain is built from TRBV14 and TRBJ2-4; TRBD1 aligns across 9 bases. Germline CDR1 SGHDN, CDR2 FVKESK. After removal of 0 bases from V and 3 bases from J, the junction contained 15 bases not matched to a gene. The CDR3 length is 20 residues. This CDR3 is CASSQERKPQGTGYKNIQYF. CDR3 sequence (DNA): TGTGCCAGCAGCCAAGAACGTAAACCCCAGGGGACAGGGTACAAAAACATTCAGTACTTC.

This clonotype came up once. This chain joins TRBV20-1 and TRBJ2-1; the D gene is possibly TRBD2 (6 bases). From germline, CDR1 is DFQATT and CDR2 SNEGSKA (reference sequence). This CDR3 has 12 amino acids. V lost 5 bases to trimming and J lost 10 bases, with 15 bases between them. CDR3 in amino acids: CSALPGTREQFF. The CDR3 DNA sequence: TGCAGTGCTTTACCCGGGACTCGAGAGCAGTTCTTC.

This clonotype has a count of ten or more. The genes are TRBV11-2 and TRBJ2-2; D gene unclear. Looked up from germline, CDR1 is SGHAT and CDR2 is FQNNGV. Trimming removed 5 bases from V and 0 bases from J, with 16 bases in between. There are 17 residues in the CDR3. For the CDR3, the DNA is TGTGCCAGCAGCGTTCCATCCCGGGTCCCGAACACCGGGGAGCTGTTTTTT. Protein sequence: CASSVPSRVPNTGELFF.

The chain has TRBV30 and TRBJ1-4, with TRBD1 as a possible D gene (6 bases). This CDR3 is built from 13 residues. Germline loops: CDR1 GTSNPN, CDR2 SVGIG (reference sequence). The germline V and J ends were trimmed by 3 bases and 7 bases, with 12 bases remaining between them. CDR3 DNA: TGTGCCTGGAGCCCCGGGACACTTGAAAAACTGTTTTTT. It encodes CAWSPGTLEKLFF.

The genes are TRBV9 and TRBJ2-1, with D perhaps TRBD1 (6 bases). The CDR3 covers 15 residues. Trimming shortened V by 0 bases and J by 6 bases, and 13 bases separated the two germline ends. CDR1 SGDLS and CDR2 YYNGEE come from the germline V gene. This CDR3 reads CASSVEAGAGNEQFF. CDR3 bases: TGTGCCAGCAGCGTAGAGGCAGGGGCAGGCAATGAGCAGTTCTTC.

Many counts were recorded for this clonotype. The chain carries TRBV20-1 and TRBJ1-5, with D perhaps TRBD1 (6 bases). The CDR3 is 13 residues long. The germline V gene encodes CDR1 DFQATT and CDR2 SNEGSKA (reference sequence). Deletions cut 0 bases from V and 6 bases from J, with 9 bases between. CDR3 sequence: CSARDQGTQPQHF. Here the CDR3 DNA reads TGCAGTGCTAGAGATCAGGGGACTCAGCCCCAGCATTTT.

The sample holds many counts of this clonotype. The chain uses TRBV2 and TRBJ2-1; 7 positions match TRBD1. CDR1 is SNHLY, CDR2 FYNNEI, per germline. J was trimmed by 8 bases and V by 2 bases; bases with no gene match: 12. This CDR3 comprises 16 residues. CDR3 loop: CASSERHPGQKDEQFF. CDR3 sequence (DNA): TGTGCCAGCAGTGAAAGGCATCCGGGACAGAAGGATGAGCAGTTCTTC.

This clonotype has a count of ten or more. The chain employs TRBV27 and TRBJ2-7; maybe TRBD1 (5 bases). Germline V gene lookup returns CDR1 MNHEY and CDR2 SMNVEV (reference sequence). V dropped 2 bases and J dropped 2 bases, with 10 bases sitting between them. The CDR3 has 14 amino acids. CDR3 sequence (DNA): TGTGCCAGCAGTTTACCAGGGATCCCCTACGAGCAGTACTTC. This sequence encodes CASSLPGIPYEQYF.

The V and J genes are TRBV19 and TRBJ1-5; 8 nucleotides line up with TRBD1. Germline V lookup: CDR1 LNHDA, CDR2 SQIVND (reference sequence). V lost 6 bases to trimming and J lost 0 bases; unmatched junction nucleotides: 13. The CDR3 spans 18 residues. In nucleotides, the CDR3 is TGTGCCAGTAGCACCACCCGGACAGGGACAACTAGCAATCAGCCCCAGCATTTT. It is translated as CASSTTRTGTTSNQPQHF.

As to this clonotype: Being one base from a much bigger clone, this may be a read error. V is TRBV5-6 and J is TRBJ1-4; tentatively, D is TRBD1 (5 bases). Germline V gene sequence: CDR1 SGHDT, CDR2 YYEEEE. This CDR3 comprises 15 residues. As DNA, the CDR3 is TGTACCAGCAGCTTGGTAGGGGCATTCTATGAAAAACTGTTTTTT. This translates into CTSSLVGAFYEKLFF.

Ten or more counts support this clonotype. The chain uses TRBV5-1 and TRBJ2-1; 8 bases align to TRBD1. This CDR3 region has 15 residues. Germline V lookup: CDR1 SGHRS, CDR2 YFSETQ. V was clipped by 4 bases and J by 2 bases; unmatched bases: 5. The CDR3 DNA reads as TGCGCCAGCAGCCTAGGACAGGGCACCTACAATGAGCAGTTCTTC. Translated: CASSLGQGTYNEQFF. Full variable domain (outside the CDR3, taken from reference TRBV5-1 and TRBJ2-1): KAGVTQTPRYLIKTRGQQVTLSCSPISGHRSVSWYQQTPGQGLQFLFEYFSETQRNKGNFPGRFSGRQFSNSRSEMNVSTLELGDSALYLCASSLGQGTYNEQFFGPGTRLTVL.

This clonotype was observed a single time. This chain uses TRBV29-1 with TRBJ2-1, with 9 bases identical to TRBD2. Unmatched junction bases numbered 9, after V lost 3 bases and J lost 12 bases. Germline V gene sequence: CDR1 SQVTM, CDR2 ANQGSEA. The CDR3 has 13 residues. In nucleotides, the CDR3 is TGCAGCGTTGACTGGGCGGGAGGGCAGGGGCAGTTCTTC. This translates into CSVDWAGGQGQFF.

This clonotype has ten or more counts. The CDR3 loop is CSVDGNRNYGYTF. The CDR3 DNA follows: TGCAGCGTTGACGGTAACAGGAACTATGGCTACACCTTC. V and J are TRBV29-1 and TRBJ1-2; maybe TRBD1 (5 bases). The CDR3 is 13 amino acids. Germline CDR1 and CDR2: SQVTM and ANQGSEA. Trimming stripped 3 bases from V and 2 bases from J, with 10 bases between.

At least ten counts were recorded for this clonotype. The CDR3 protein is CASSFWLAGDNEQFF. The CDR3 region has the DNA TGTGCCAGCAGTTTTTGGCTAGCGGGAGACAATGAGCAGTTCTTC. The chain is built from TRBV28 and TRBJ2-1, with TRBD2 matching over 10 bases. This CDR3 has 15 amino acids. With 3 bases clipped from V and 5 bases from J, the junction kept 4 bases outside the gene matches. Germline assignment: CDR1 MDHEN and CDR2 SYDVKM. The full variable domain, rest sourced from reference TRBV28 and TRBJ2-1, is DVKVTQSSRYLVKRTGEKVFLECVQDMDHENMFWYRQDPGLGLRLIYFSYDVKMKEKGDIPEGYSVSREKKERFSLILESASTNQTSMYLCASSFWLAGDNEQFFGPGTRLTVL.

This clonotype was seen repeatedly, ten times or more. This chain connects TRBV12-3 or TRBV12-4 to TRBJ2-1; 7 bases match TRBD2. This CDR3 is 15 amino acids long. V dropped 2 bases and J dropped 2; count of bases not matched to a gene: 3. The DNA of the CDR3 is TGTGCCAGCAGTTTACAAGCGGGGCCCTACAATGAGCAGTTCTTC. Its translation: CASSLQAGPYNEQFF.